Included here is one T cell receptor beta chain sequence, with context. Its antigen is unidentified. TCRdb reprocessed the 5' RACE reads with MiXCR, giving one entry per CDR3 protein. The sample lists a few hundred thousand distinct CDR3 sequences; roughly 15% were seen once. This specimen belongs to a study of T-cell memory formation after mild COVID-19. Findings and limits, study-wide: The appearance of some responding clones in pre-infection memory suggested that cross-reactive memory joined.

Sequenced input: PBMCs or a T cell subset sorted from them (not recorded which). The clonotype was recovered from a man younger than 35 who had mild COVID-19 (a few samples of this study predate the infection). Cell type and time point are not known.

The CDR3 DNA sequence: TGTGCCAGCAGTGAAGCGGGGGCAGGGACTAGACAGCCCCAGCATTTT. Its translation is CASSEAGAGTRQPQHF. The rearrangement uses TRBV6-1 and TRBJ1-5, with D possibly matching TRBD1 (6 bases). Trimming cost V 0 bases and J 7 bases, with 16 bases left between them. Germline V lookup: CDR1 MNHNS, CDR2 SASEGT. CDR3 length: 16 amino acids.